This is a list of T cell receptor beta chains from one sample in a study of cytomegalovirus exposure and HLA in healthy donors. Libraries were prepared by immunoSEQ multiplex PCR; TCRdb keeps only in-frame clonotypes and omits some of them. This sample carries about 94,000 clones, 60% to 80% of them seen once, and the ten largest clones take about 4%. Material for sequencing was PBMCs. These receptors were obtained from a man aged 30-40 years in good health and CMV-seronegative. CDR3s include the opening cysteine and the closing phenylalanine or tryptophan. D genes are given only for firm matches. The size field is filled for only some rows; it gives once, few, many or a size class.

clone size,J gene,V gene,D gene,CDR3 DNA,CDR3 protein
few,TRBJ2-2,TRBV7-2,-,TGTGCCAGCAGCTTAGCGACCGGGGTGGGAGCCGGGGAGCTGTTTTTT,CASSLATGVGAGELFF
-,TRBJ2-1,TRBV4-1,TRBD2,TGCGCCAGCAGGTTATCTAGCGGGAGTTCGGCAAATGAGCAGTTCTTC,CASRLSSGSSANEQFF
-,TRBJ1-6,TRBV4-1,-,TGCGCCAGCAGCCAAAGAACAGATAATTCACCCCTCCACTTT,CASSQRTDNSPLHF
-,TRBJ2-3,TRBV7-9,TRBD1,TGTGCCAGCAGCTCCATTGGGGACAGGGAGGGCACAGATACGCAGTATTTT,CASSSIGDREGTDTQYF
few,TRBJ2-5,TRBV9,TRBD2,TGTGCCAGCAGCGTAAGCCCCGGGACTAGCGGGGAAGAGACCCAGTACTTC,CASSVSPGTSGEETQYF
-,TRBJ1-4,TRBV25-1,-,TGTGCCAGCAGTGAGCCCGGGACTGGAAATGAAAAACTGTTTTTT,CASSEPGTGNEKLFF
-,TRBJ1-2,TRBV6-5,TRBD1,TGTGCCAGCAGCACGAATCAGGGGGCAAGAGGCTACACCTTC,CASSTNQGARGYTF
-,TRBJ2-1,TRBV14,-,TGTGCCAGCAGCCAAGCTATTGCCTACAATGAGCAGTTCTTC,CASSQAIAYNEQFF
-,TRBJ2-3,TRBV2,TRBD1,TGTGCCACTCGACAGGGGCGAGATACGCAGTATTTT,CATRQGRDTQYF
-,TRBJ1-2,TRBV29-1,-,TGCAGCGTTGACTTAGGGGCACCAAATGGCTACACCTTC,CSVDLGAPNGYTF
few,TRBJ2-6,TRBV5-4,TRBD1,TGCGCCAGCAGCCAAAAAAGGACAGGGTTGAGGGGGGCCAACGTCCTGACTTTC,CASSQKRTGLRGANVLTF